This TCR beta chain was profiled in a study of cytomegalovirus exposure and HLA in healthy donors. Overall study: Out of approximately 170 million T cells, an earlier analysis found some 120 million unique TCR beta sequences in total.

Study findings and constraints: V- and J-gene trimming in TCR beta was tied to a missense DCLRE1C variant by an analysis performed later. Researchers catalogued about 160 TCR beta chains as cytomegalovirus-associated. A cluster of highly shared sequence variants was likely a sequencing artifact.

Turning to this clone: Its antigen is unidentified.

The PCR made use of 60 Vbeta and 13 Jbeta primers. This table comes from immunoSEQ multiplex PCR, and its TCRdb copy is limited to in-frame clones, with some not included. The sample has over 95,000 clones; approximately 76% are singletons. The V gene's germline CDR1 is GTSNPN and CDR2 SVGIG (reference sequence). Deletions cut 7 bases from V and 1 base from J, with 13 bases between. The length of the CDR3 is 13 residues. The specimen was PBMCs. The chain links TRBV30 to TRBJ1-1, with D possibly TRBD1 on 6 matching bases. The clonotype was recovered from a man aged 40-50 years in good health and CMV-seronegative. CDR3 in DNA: TGTGCCTCCCTGGACAGTTGGAACACTGAAGCTTTCTTT. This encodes CASLDSWNTEAFF.